Below are 2 T cell receptor beta chains sequenced from a single sample in a study of identical twins (dated by TCRdb to the mid-2010s). The method was 5' RACE. Sequencing was performed on an Illumina HiSeq 2000. TCRdb passed the public sequencing reads through fastp at Q25 and MiXCR, retaining productive beta sequences. Records with the same CDR3 protein are collapsed into one entry carrying the most frequent genes and DNA. The sample data list approximately 670,000 distinct CDR3 sequences, and 5.5% to 6.5% of these were observed just once. The ten largest clones add up to 1.5% to 2% of the sample. Sequencing was done on a sample of naive T cells sorted from blood. The label giving this sample's cell subset or site can be read as: cells isolated with a human naive T-cell isolation kit. The origin of the receptors is a man aged 18 to 35 in good health.

This clonotype was seen ten or more times. The CDR3, as DNA: TGCAGTGCTAAGCCATCCAGGGTGAACTATGGCTACACCTTC. This codes for CSAKPSRVNYGYTF. The chain links TRBV20-1 to TRBJ1-2, with TRBD1 as a possible D gene (5 bases). The CDR3 contains 14 residues. CDR1 and CDR2 (germline): DFQATT, SNEGSKA (reference sequence). V lost 4 bases to trimming and J lost 2 bases, with 14 bases between them.

V and J are TRBV5-1 and TRBJ2-2, with TRBD1 matching 7 bases. V gave up 4 bases and J gave up 7 bases; unmatched junction bases: 19. This CDR3 region has 18 residues. CDR1 and CDR2 (germline): SGHRS, YFSETQ. The CDR3 sequence is CASSPTPHRQGPSGELFF. The CDR3 bases are TGCGCCAGCAGCCCCACCCCCCACCGACAGGGCCCCAGCGGGGAGCTGTTTTTT.